This TCR beta chain appears in the sequencing data of a study of blood T cell repertoires in COVID-19. This CDR3 region has 18 residues. CDR1 and CDR2 (germline): SEHNR, FQNEAQ (reference sequence). J gave up 5 bases and V 1 base, and 10 bases lay outside the gene matches. In the original analysis: Reference gene primer amplification in the assay estimated nucleated cell counts. Sequenced by immunoSEQ multiplex PCR; TCRdb stores in-frame clones only, minus some. V, J and clone size were drawn from that table, and D and trimming were deduced from the DNA. This sample yields about 280,000 clones, of which roughly 90% are seen a single time; about 4.6% belongs to the top ten.

Source material: peripheral blood. The sequence was collected from a man aged 35 to 55 with acute or convalescent COVID-19. The V and J genes are TRBV7-9 and TRBJ2-1, with 11 bases matching TRBD2. For the CDR3, the DNA is TGTGCCAGCAGCTTAGGGTCGGGGACTAGCGGACGAAACAATGAGCAGTTCTTC. It specifies CASSLGSGTSGRNNEQFF.